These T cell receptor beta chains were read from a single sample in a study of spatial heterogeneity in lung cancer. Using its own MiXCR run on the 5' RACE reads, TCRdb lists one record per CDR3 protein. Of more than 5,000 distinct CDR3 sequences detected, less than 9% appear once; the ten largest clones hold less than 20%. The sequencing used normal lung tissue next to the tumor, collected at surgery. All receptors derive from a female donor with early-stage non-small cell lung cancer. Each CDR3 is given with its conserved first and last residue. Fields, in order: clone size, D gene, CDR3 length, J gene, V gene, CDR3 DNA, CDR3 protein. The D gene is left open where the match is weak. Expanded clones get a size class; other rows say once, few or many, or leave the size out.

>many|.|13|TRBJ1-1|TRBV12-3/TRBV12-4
TGTGCCAGCAGTTTAGGGAGGAACACTGAAGCTTTCTTT
CASSLGRNTEAFF
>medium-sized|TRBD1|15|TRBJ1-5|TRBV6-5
TGTGCCAGCAGTTACCAAAAGGGGGCTAATCAGCCCCAGCATTTT
CASSYQKGANQPQHF
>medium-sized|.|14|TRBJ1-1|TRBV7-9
TGTGCCAGCAGCTTAGGGAATCCGAACACTGAAGCTTTCTTT
CASSLGNPNTEAFF
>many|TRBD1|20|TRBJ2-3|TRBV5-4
TGTGCCAGCAGCCACCTCGGCACCGGGACAGGGATCGGTTTCCCAGATACGCAGTATTTT
CASSHLGTGTGIGFPDTQYF
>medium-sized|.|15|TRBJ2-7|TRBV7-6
TGTGCCAGCAGCTTACCCGGACCCCGACTCCACGAGCAGTACTTC
CASSLPGPRLHEQYF
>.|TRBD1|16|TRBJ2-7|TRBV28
TGTGCCAGCAGTTTTGGGTTACAGGGGCCGACCAACAAGCAGTACTTC
CASSFGLQGPTNKQYF
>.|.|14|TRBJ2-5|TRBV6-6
TGTGCCAGCTTTACACCAAGGGGGGGGGAGACCCAGTACTTC
CASFTPRGGETQYF
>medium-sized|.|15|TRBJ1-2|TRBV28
TGTGCCAGCAGGGTTAAAGGAAGATCTAACTATGGCTACACCTTC
CASRVKGRSNYGYTF
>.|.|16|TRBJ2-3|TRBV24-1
TGTGCCACCAGTGACCCAGCGGCCACTGGGGCAGATACGCAGTATTTT
CATSDPAATGADTQYF
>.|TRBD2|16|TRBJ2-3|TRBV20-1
TGCAGTGCTCTGGCCCCGGGACTAGCTAGCACAGATACGCAGTATTTT
CSALAPGLASTDTQYF
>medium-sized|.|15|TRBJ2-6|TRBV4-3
TGCGCCAGCACCCCCGAGAGTACTGGGGCCAACGTCCTGACTTTC
CASTPESTGANVLTF
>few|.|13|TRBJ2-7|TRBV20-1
TGCAGTGCTAGTCCGGACAGTATCTACGAGCAGTACTTC
CSASPDSIYEQYF
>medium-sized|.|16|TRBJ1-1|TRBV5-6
TGTGCCAGCAGCAACTTCGGCAGCGGGGGGAACACTGAAGCTTTCTTT
CASSNFGSGGNTEAFF
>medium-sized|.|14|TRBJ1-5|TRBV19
TGTGCCAGTAGGTCAGAAATGCTCAATCAGCCCCAGCATTTT
CASRSEMLNQPQHF
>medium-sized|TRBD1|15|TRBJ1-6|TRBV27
TGTGCCAGCCGCAATCCGGGGACAGGGGCGTCACCCCTCCACTTT
CASRNPGTGASPLHF
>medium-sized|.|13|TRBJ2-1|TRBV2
TGTGCCAGCAGTCTTCGGGCTAACAATGAGCAGTTCTTC
CASSLRANNEQFF
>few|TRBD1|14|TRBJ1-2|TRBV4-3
TGCGCCAGCAGTGACAGGGGGCGGAACTATGGCTACACCTTC
CASSDRGRNYGYTF
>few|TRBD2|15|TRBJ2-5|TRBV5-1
TGCGCCAGCAGCACCGACGGGAGGCCTCACGAGACCCAGTACTTC
CASSTDGRPHETQYF
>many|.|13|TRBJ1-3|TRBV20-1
TGCAGTGCTAGAGACCGCAGGGGAAACACCATATATTTT
CSARDRRGNTIYF
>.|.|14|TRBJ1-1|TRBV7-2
TGTGCCAGCAGCTCGACAGGCATGAACACTGAAGCTTTCTTT
CASSSTGMNTEAFF
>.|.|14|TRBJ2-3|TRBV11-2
TGTGCCAGCAGCCACACTTTCGGGCCAGATACGCAGTATTTT
CASSHTFGPDTQYF
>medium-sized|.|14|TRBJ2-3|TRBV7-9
TGTGCCAGCAGCTTAGTCGGGGACACAGATACGCAGTATTTT
CASSLVGDTDTQYF
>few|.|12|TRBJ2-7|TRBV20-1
TGCAGTGCTAGCGGGGTCTCCTACGAGCAGTACTTC
CSASGVSYEQYF
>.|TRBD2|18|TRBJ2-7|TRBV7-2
TGTGCCAGCAGCCCAGGACTAGCGGGGGGTGGTGACTCCTACGAGCAGTACTTC
CASSPGLAGGGDSYEQYF
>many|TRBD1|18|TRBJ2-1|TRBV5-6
TGTGCCAGCAGACGGGATGGGACAGGGCCGAGCTCCTACAATGAGCAGTTCTTC
CASRRDGTGPSSYNEQFF
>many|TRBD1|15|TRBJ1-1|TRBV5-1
TGCGCCAGCAGGTCCGACCCCGGGACAGCCACTGAAGCTTTCTTT
CASRSDPGTATEAFF